The present TCR beta chain was sequenced within a study of spatial heterogeneity in lung cancer. Study overall: Raw-read counts averaged over ten per unique TCR and UMI combination. Study conclusions and caveats: Follow-up blood showed ubiquitous expanded tumor TCRs less than blood at resection did.

This clonotype was counted only a few times. Its antigen is not identified. Trimming removed 5 bases from V and 6 bases from J, with 7 bases in between. The CDR3 runs to 12 residues. In germline, CDR1 is LNHNV, CDR2 YYDKDF (reference sequence). MiXCR, applied by TCRdb to the 5' RACE reads, yields one record per CDR3 protein. The sample consists of tens of thousands of distinct CDR3 sequences, roughly 7% of them appearing once. Time point here: sample taken at primary tumor resection. In each case, whole RNA from tumor, nontumor lung or frozen PBMC was sequenced unsorted. The cohort: roughly 72 early-stage, untreated non-small cell lung cancer patients.

The clonotype was recovered from a female donor with early-stage non-small cell lung cancer. The chain is built from TRBV15 and TRBJ2-2; D is ambiguous. This sample comprised PBMCs, obtained at surgery. CDR3 nucleotide sequence: TGTGCCACCAGCCGACCTGCCGGGGAGCTGTTTTTT. Amino acid sequence: CATSRPAGELFF.